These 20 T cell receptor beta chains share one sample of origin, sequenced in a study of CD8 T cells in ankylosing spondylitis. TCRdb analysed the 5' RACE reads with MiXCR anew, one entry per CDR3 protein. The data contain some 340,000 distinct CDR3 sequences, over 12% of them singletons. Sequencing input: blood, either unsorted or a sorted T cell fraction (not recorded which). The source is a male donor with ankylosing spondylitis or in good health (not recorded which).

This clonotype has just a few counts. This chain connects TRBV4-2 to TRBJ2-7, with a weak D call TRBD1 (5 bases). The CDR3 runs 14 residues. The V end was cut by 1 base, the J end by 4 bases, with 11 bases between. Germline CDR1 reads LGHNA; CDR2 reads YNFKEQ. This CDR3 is CASSQGGGQYEQYF. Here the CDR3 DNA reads TGTGCCAGCAGCCAAGGGGGCGGCCAGTACGAGCAGTACTTC.

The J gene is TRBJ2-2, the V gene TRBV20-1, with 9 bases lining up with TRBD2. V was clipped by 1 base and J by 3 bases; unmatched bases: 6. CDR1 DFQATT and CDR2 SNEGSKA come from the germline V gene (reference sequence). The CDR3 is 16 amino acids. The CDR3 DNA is TGCAGTGCTAGAGTATGGCGGGGGGGTGACACCGGGGAGCTGTTTTTT. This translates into CSARVWRGGDTGELFF.

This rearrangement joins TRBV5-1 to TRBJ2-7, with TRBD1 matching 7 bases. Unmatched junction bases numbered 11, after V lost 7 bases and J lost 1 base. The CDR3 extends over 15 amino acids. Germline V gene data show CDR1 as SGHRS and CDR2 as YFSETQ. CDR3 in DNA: TGCGCCAGCGCCTTATGGACAGGACGATCCTACGAGCAGTACTTC. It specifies CASALWTGRSYEQYF.

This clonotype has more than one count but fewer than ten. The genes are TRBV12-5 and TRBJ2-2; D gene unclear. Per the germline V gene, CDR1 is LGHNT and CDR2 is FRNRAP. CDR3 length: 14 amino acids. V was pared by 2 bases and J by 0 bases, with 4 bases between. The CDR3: CASGLPPNTGELFF. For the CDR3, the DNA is TGTGCTAGTGGTTTGCCACCGAACACCGGGGAGCTGTTTTTT.

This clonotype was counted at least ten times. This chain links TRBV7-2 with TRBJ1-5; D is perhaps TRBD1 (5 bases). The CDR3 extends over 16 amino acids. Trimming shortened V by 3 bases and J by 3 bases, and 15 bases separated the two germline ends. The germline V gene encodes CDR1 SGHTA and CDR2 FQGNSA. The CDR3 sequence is CASSFVGWGSNQPQHF. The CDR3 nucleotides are TGTGCCAGCAGCTTTGTAGGGTGGGGGTCCAATCAGCCCCAGCATTTT. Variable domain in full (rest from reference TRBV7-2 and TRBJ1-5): GAGVSQSPSNKVTEKGKDVELRCDPISGHTALYWYRQSLGQGLEFLIYFQGNSAPDKSGLPSDRFSAERTGGSVSTLTIQRTQQEDSAVYLCASSFVGWGSNQPQHFGDGTRLSIL.

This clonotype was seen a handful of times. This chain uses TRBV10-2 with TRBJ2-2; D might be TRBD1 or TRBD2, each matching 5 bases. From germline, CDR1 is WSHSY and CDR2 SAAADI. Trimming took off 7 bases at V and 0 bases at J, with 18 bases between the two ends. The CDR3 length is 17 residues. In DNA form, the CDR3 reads TGCGCCAGCACTATCTCCCCGGGACCGCCGAACACCGGGGAGCTGTTTTTT. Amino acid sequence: CASTISPGPPNTGELFF.

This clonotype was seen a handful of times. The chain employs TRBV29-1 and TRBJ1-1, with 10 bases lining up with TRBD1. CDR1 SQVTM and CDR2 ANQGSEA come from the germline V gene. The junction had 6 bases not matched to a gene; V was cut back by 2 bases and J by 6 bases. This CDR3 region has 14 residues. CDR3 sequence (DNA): TGCAGCGTTGAAAGGGACAGGGGTAACGCTGAAGCTTTCTTT. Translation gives CSVERDRGNAEAFF.

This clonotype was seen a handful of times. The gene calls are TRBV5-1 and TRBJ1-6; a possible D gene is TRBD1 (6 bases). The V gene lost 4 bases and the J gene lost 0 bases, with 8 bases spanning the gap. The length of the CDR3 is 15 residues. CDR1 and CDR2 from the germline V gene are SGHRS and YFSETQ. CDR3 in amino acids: CASSVDSSYNSPLHF. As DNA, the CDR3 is TGCGCCAGCAGCGTGGACAGCTCCTATAATTCACCCCTCCACTTT. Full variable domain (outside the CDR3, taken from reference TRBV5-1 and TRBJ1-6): KAGVTQTPRYLIKTRGQQVTLSCSPISGHRSVSWYQQTPGQGLQFLFEYFSETQRNKGNFPGRFSGRQFSNSRSEMNVSTLELGDSALYLCASSVDSSYNSPLHFGNGTRLTVT.

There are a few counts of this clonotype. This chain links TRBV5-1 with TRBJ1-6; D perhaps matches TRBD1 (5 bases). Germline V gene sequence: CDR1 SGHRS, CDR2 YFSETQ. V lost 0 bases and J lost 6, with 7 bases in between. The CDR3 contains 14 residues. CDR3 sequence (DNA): TGCGCCAGCAGCTTGGGACAGTTTAATTCACCCCTCCACTTT. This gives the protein CASSLGQFNSPLHF.

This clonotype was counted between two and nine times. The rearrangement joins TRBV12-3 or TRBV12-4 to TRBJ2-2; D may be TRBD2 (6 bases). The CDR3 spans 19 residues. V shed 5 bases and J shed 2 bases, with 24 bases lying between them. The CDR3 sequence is CASSPLGGASDYNTGELFF. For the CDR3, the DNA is TGTGCCAGCAGTCCTCTCGGAGGGGCTAGCGACTATAACACCGGGGAGCTGTTTTTT.

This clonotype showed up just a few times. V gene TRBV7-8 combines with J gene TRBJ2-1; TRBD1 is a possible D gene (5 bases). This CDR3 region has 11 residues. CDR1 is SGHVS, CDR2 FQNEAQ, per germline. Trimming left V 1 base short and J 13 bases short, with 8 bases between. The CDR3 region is CASSLVQGQFF. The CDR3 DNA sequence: TGTGCCAGCAGCTTAGTTCAGGGCCAGTTCTTC. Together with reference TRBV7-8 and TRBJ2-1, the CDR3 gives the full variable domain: GAGVSQSPRYKVAKRGQDVALRCDPISGHVSLFWYQQALGQGPEFLTYFQNEAQLDKSGLPSDRFFAERPEGSVSTLKIQRTQQEDSAVYLCASSLVQGQFFGPGTRLTVL.

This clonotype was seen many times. The CDR3, as DNA: TGCGCCAGCAGCTTGGAAGGGCCCTACACTGAAGCTTTCTTT. Translation: CASSLEGPYTEAFF. V and J are TRBV5-1 and TRBJ1-1; D gene unclear. The CDR3 is made up of 14 amino acids. The ends were cut back, 0 bases at V and 3 bases at J, with 9 bases in the middle. Germline values: CDR1 SGHRS, CDR2 YFSETQ.

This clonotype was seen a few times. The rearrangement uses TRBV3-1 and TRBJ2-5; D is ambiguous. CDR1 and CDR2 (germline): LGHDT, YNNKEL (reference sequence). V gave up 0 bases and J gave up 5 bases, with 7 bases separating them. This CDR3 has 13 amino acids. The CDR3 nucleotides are TGTGCCAGCAGCCAAGATCTAAAGGAGACCCAGTACTTC. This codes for CASSQDLKETQYF.

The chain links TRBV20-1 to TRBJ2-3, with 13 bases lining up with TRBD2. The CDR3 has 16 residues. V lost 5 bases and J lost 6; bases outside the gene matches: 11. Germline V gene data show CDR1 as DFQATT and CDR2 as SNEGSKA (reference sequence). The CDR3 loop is CSAGPGLAGQGDTQYF. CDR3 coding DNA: TGCAGTGCTGGCCCGGGACTAGCGGGGCAGGGGGATACGCAGTATTTT.

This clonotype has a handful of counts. CDR3 nucleotide sequence: TGTGCCAGCAGTTCTCTAGATACGCAGTATTTT. Translating gives CASSSLDTQYF. This chain uses TRBV27 with TRBJ2-3; no clear D. The CDR3 runs to 11 residues. The germline V gene has CDR1 MNHEY and CDR2 SMNVEV (reference sequence). V was cut by 4 bases and J by 5 bases, with 4 bases left in between.

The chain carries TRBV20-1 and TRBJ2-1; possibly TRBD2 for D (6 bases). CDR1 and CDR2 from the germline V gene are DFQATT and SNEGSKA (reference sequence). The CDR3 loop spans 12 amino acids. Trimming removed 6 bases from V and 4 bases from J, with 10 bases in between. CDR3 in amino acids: CSATRGYNEQFF. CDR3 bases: TGCAGTGCCACCCGGGGGTACAATGAGCAGTTCTTC.

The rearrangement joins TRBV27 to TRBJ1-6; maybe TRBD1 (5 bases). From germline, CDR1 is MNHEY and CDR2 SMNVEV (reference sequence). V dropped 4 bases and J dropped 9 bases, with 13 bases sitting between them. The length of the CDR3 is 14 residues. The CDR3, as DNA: TGTGCCAGCAGTTGGGACGGGACCTTTTCACCCCTCCACTTT. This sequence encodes CASSWDGTFSPLHF.

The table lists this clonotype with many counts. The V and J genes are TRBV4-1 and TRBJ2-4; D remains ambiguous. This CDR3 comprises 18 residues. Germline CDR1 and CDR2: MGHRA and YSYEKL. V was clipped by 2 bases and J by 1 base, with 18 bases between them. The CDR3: CASSQLQPRDGAKNIQYF. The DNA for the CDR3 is TGCGCCAGCAGCCAATTACAACCCCGCGATGGGGCCAAAAACATTCAGTACTTC.

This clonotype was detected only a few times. The CDR3 here is CASSRGQGGNIQYF. For the CDR3, the DNA is TGTGCCAGCAGTCGCGGACAGGGCGGGAACATTCAGTACTTC. V is TRBV12-3 or TRBV12-4 and J is TRBJ2-4; 8 bases align to TRBD1. The CDR3 runs to 14 residues. Germline trimming cut 5 bases from V and 7 bases from J; bases unmatched to any gene: 7.

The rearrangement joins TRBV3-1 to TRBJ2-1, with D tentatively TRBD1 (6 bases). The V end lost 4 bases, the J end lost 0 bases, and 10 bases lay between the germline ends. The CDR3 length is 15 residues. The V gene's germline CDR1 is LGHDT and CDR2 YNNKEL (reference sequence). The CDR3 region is CASSRDRISYNEQFF. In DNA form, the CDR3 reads TGTGCCAGCAGCCGTGACAGGATCTCCTACAATGAGCAGTTCTTC.